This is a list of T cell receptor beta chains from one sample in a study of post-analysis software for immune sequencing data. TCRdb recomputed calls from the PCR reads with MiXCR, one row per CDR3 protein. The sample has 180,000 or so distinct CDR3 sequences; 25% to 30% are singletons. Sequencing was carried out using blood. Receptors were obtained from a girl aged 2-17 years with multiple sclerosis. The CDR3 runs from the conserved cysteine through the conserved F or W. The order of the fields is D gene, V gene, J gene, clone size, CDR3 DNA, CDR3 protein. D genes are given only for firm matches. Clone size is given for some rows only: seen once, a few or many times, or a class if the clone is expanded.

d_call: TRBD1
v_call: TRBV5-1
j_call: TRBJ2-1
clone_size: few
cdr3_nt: TGCGCCAGCAGCTTTGCGACAGGGGGGTCGGGCTCCTACAATGAGCAGTTCTTC
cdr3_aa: CASSFATGGSGSYNEQFF

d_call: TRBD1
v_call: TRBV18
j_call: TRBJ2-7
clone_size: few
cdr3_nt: TGTGCCAGCTCGGACAGGGGGCCCTACGAGCAGTACTTC
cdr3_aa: CASSDRGPYEQYF

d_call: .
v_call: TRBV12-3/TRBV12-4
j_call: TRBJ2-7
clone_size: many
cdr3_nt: TGTGCCAGCAGTTTAACCCCGGGACAAATATACGAGCAGTACTTC
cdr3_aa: CASSLTPGQIYEQYF

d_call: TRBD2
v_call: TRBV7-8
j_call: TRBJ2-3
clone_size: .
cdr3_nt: TGTGCCAGCAGCGCCGGACTAGCGGGAGACCCTAGCACAGATACGCAGTATTTT
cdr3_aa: CASSAGLAGDPSTDTQYF

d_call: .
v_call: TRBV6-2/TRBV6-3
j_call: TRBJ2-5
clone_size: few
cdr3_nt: TGTGCCAGCAGGCCCCGCAGGGGCTTCCAAGAGACCCAGTACTTC
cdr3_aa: CASRPRRGFQETQYF

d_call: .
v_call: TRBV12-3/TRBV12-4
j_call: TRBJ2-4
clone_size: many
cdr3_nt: TGTGCCAGCAGTCCGAGGGTGGGCAAAAACATTCAGTACTTC
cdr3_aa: CASSPRVGKNIQYF

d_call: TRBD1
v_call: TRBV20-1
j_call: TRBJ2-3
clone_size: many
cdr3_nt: TGCAGTGCTACCCGACAGGGGGGAAAGGATACGCAGTATTTT
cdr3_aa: CSATRQGGKDTQYF

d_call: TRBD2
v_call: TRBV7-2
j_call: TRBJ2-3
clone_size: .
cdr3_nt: TGTGCCAGCAGCTCTAGCGGGGGCGACACAGATACGCAGTATTTT
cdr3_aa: CASSSSGGDTDTQYF

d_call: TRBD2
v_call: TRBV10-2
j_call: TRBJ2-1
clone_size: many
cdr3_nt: TGCGCCAGCAGAGGAGCGGGGGAGTTTTACAATGAGCAGTTCTTC
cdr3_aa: CASRGAGEFYNEQFF

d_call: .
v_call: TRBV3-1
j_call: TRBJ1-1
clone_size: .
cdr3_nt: TGTGCCAGCAGCCGGAGGCAGCGGGGCGGCGGGACTGAAGCTTTCTTT
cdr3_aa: CASSRRQRGGGTEAFF

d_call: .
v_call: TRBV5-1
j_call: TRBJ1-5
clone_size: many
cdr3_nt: TGCGCCAGCAGCTTGGGCTACGGTGGCAATCAGCCCCAGCATTTT
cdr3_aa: CASSLGYGGNQPQHF

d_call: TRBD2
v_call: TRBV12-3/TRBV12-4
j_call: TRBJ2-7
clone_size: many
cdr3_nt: TGTGCCAGCAGCCCAGGACTAGCGGGAGATGGAATGCGTGACGAGCAGTACTTC
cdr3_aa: CASSPGLAGDGMRDEQYF

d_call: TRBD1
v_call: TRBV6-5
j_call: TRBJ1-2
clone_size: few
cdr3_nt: TGTGCCAGCAGCCCCTCCGGGACAGGGGGCGCCTATGGCTACACCTTC
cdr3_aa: CASSPSGTGGAYGYTF

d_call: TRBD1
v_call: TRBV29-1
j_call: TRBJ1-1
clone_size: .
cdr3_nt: TGCAGCGTTCAAGGGACAGGGGGAGGTCGAGCTTTCTTT
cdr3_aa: CSVQGTGGGRAFF

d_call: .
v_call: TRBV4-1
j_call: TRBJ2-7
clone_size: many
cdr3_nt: TGCGCCAGCAGCCTTGTTTTGTGGGTCCACGAGCAGTACTTC
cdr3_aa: CASSLVLWVHEQYF

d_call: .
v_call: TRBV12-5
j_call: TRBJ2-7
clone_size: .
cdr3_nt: TGTGCTAGTGTAGGTTGGACAGCCGCCTACGAGCAGTACTTC
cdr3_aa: CASVGWTAAYEQYF

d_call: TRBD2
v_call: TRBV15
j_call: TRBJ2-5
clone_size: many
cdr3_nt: TGTGCCACCAGCCTGGGGGGGGAGACCCAGTACTTC
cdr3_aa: CATSLGGETQYF

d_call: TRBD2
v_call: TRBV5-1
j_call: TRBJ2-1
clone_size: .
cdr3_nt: TGCGCCAGCAGCTTGGGGGGGGGTGGCCACAATGAGCAGTTCTTC
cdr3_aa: CASSLGGGGHNEQFF

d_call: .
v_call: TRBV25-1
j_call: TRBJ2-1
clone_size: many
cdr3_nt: TGTGCCAGCAGCCTCCAAGCGGTTAGCTCCTACAATGAGCAGTTCTTC
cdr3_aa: CASSLQAVSSYNEQFF

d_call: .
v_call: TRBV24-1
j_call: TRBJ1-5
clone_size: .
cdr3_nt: TGTGCCACCAGTGACCGACGGAATCAGCCCCAGCATTTT
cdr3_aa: CATSDRRNQPQHF

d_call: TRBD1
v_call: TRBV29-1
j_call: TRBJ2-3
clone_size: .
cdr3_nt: TGCAGCGTTGATGGTGACAGGGGGCAAGATACGCAGTATTTT
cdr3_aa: CSVDGDRGQDTQYF

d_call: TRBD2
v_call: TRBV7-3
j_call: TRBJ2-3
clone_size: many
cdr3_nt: TGTGCCAGCGGGCGGGGGAAAAGAGATACGCAGTATTTT
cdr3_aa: CASGRGKRDTQYF

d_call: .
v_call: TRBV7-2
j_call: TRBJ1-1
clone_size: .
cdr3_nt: TGTGCCAGCAGCTTAGTGGGGCGGTACACTGAAGCTTTCTTT
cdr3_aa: CASSLVGRYTEAFF

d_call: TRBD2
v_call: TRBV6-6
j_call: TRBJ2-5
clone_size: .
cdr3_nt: TGTGCCAGCAGTCCAACACTAGCGGGCCAAGAGACCCAGTACTTC
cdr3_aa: CASSPTLAGQETQYF

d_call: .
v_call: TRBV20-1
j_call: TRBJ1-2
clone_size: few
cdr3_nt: TGCAGTGCAAGGAGAGGGAACTATGGCTACACCTTC
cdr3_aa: CSARRGNYGYTF

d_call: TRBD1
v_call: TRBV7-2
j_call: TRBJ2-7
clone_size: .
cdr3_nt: TGTGCCAGCAGCTCAACGGGACAGGCCTACGAGCAGTACTTC
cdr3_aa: CASSSTGQAYEQYF

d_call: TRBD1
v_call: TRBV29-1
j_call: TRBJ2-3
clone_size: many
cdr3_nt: TGCAGCGTTGAAGAGAAACAGGGGCATACGCAGTATTTT
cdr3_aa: CSVEEKQGHTQYF

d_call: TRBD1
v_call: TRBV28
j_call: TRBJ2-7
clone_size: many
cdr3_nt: TGTGCCAGCAGTTTGCAGGGGGATCCGCGGTACTTC
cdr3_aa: CASSLQGDPRYF

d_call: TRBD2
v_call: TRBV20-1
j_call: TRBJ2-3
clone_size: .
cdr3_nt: TGCAGTGCCCATATAAGCGGGAGGGGGACAGATACGCAGTATTTT
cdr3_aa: CSAHISGRGTDTQYF

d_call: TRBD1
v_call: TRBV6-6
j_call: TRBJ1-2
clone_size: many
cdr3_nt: TGTGCCAGCAGTTATCAGCAGGGGGCTAACTATGGCTACACCTTC
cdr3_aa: CASSYQQGANYGYTF

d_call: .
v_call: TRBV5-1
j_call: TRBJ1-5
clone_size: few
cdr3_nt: TGCGCCAGCAGCTTGGCAGGGCAGGGCAATCAGCCCCAGCATTTT
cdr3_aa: CASSLAGQGNQPQHF

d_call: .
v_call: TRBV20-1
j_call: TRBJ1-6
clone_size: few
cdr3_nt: TGCAGTGCTAGTTGTCAGGGCATTTCTAATTCACCCCTCCACTTT
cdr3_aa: CSASCQGISNSPLHF

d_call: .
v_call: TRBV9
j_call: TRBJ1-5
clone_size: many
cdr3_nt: TGTGCCAGCAGCGTAGGAAATAATCAGCCCCAGCATTTT
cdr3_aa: CASSVGNNQPQHF